These 20 T cell receptor beta chains were sequenced from one sample in a study of T cells in localized non-small cell lung cancer. Profiled with immunoSEQ multiplex PCR; TCRdb holds only in-frame clones, not every one. In the table there are around 31,000 clones, roughly 92% of which are singletons. The sample in question was peripheral blood, obtained before any cancer treatment. The receptors come from a woman aged 35 to 70 with stage I lung adenocarcinoma.

The rearrangement joins TRBV5-5 to TRBJ1-6; 9 bases align to TRBD1. The germline gives CDR1 SGHKS, CDR2 YYEKEE (reference sequence). V dropped 1 base and J dropped 8; count of bases not matched to a gene: 1. The CDR3 consists of 14 residues. For the CDR3, the DNA is TGTGCCAGCAGCTTGTGGGACAGGGATTCACCCCTCCACTTT. This codes for CASSLWDRDSPLHF.

The CDR3 nucleotides are TGTGCCACCAGCAGACAGGGCCCTGACGAGCAGTACTTC. Protein sequence: CATSRQGPDEQYF. The chain joins TRBV15 to TRBJ2-7, with TRBD1 as a possible D gene (5 bases). Germline V gives CDR1 LNHNV, CDR2 YYDKDF (reference sequence). With 2 bases removed from V and 5 bases from J, the gap between germline ends came to 10 bases. The CDR3 totals 13 residues.

This chain joins TRBV4-2 and TRBJ2-5, with 12 bases that match TRBD2. J lost 5 bases, V lost 0 bases, and 7 bases had no gene match. The CDR3 runs 17 residues. Per germline, CDR1 LGHNA and CDR2 YNFKEQ. The CDR3 bases are TGTGCCAGCAGCCAAGACCCGACTAGCGGGAGTTTGGAGACCCAGTACTTC. It yields the protein CASSQDPTSGSLETQYF.

This chain links TRBV7-8 with TRBJ2-7; TRBD2 agrees at 8 bases. The CDR3 length is 15 residues. The ends lost 5 bases at V and 6 bases at J; junction bases unmatched: 12. Germline values: CDR1 SGHVS, CDR2 FQNEAQ. The CDR3 protein is CASSPRWVAGREQYF. CDR3 sequence (DNA): TGTGCCAGCAGCCCCCGCTGGGTAGCGGGACGCGAGCAGTACTTC.

The chain carries TRBV28 and TRBJ2-2; D is undetermined. Between the trimmed V and J ends, which lost 3 bases and 3 bases, there was a span of 8 bases. The CDR3 contains 14 residues. CDR1 MDHEN and CDR2 SYDVKM come from the germline V gene. In DNA form, the CDR3 reads TGTGCCAGCAGTTTTGCCGGGTACACCGGGGAGCTGTTTTTT. Its protein is CASSFAGYTGELFF.

The gene calls are TRBV11-2 and TRBJ1-2; the D is unclear. The V and J ends lost 4 bases and 4 bases respectively, with 13 bases between them. CDR3 size: 14 residues. CDR1 is SGHAT and CDR2 is FQNNGV in the germline V gene. The CDR3 loop is CASSSPREFYGYTF. CDR3 DNA: TGTGCCAGCAGCTCCCCTAGGGAATTCTATGGCTACACCTTC.

The rearrangement uses TRBV2 and TRBJ2-3; a weak D match, TRBD1 (5 bases). V was pared by 0 bases and J by 2 bases, with 18 bases between. The CDR3 has 18 residues. The V gene's germline CDR1 is SNHLY and CDR2 FYNNEI. CDR3 nucleotides: TGTGCCAGCAGTGAAGCTATTAATGGCAGGGTATACACAGATACGCAGTATTTT. Translation gives CASSEAINGRVYTDTQYF.

This clone was picked up one time. The V and J genes are TRBV11-1 and TRBJ2-5, with D uncertain. CDR1 SGHAT and CDR2 FQDESV come from the germline V gene (reference sequence). This CDR3 spans 12 amino acids. Trimming removed 0 bases at V and 3 bases at J, with 2 bases between. CDR3 in DNA: TGTGCCAGCAGCTTAGCGGAAGAGACCCAGTACTTC. Encoded protein: CASSLAEETQYF.

The genes are TRBV13 and TRBJ1-2; the D is unclear. The ends were cut back, 9 bases at V and 3 bases at J, with 14 bases in the middle. Germline-derived CDR1 and CDR2 are PRHDT and FYEKMQ (reference sequence). This CDR3 spans 13 amino acids. CDR3 sequence (DNA): TGTGCCAGTACCACTTCGCCCCACTATGGCTACACCTTC. This sequence encodes CASTTSPHYGYTF.

This chain connects TRBV12-5 to TRBJ1-4, with 7 positions matching TRBD1. The J segment lost 7 bases and the V segment lost 3 bases, leaving 8 bases of the junction unmatched. This CDR3 spans 15 amino acids. Germline V lookup: CDR1 LGHNT, CDR2 FRNRAP. CDR3: CASGFPRGGVEKLFF. The CDR3 nucleotides read TGTGCTAGTGGTTTCCCCAGGGGGGGCGTTGAAAAACTGTTTTTT.

The chain employs TRBV19 and TRBJ2-7; the match to TRBD2 covers 8 bases. Germline values: CDR1 LNHDA, CDR2 SQIVND (reference sequence). The CDR3 runs to 13 residues. The V gene end was trimmed by 5 bases and the J gene end by 4 bases; junction bases not matched to a gene: 4. This chain's CDR3 is CASSPGTRYEQYF. The CDR3 DNA is TGTGCCAGTAGTCCAGGGACTAGATACGAGCAGTACTTC. Based on the CDR3 plus reference TRBV19 and TRBJ2-7, the full variable domain is DGGITQSPKYLFRKEGQNVTLSCEQNLNHDAMYWYRQDPGQGLRLIYYSQIVNDFQKGDIAEGYSVSREKKESFPLTVTSAQKNPTAFYLCASSPGTRYEQYFGPGTRLTVT.

The rearrangement links TRBV9 to TRBJ1-1; D remains ambiguous. This CDR3 is 14 amino acids long. V gave up 0 bases and J gave up 1 base, with 7 bases separating them. Germline CDR1 is SGDLS and CDR2 is YYNGEE. The CDR3 loop is CASSVDGQNTEAFF. The CDR3 DNA reads as TGTGCCAGCAGCGTAGACGGTCAGAACACTGAAGCTTTCTTT.

This chain uses TRBV7-9 with TRBJ2-3; D is ambiguous. Germline V gene data show CDR1 as SEHNR and CDR2 as FQNEAQ (reference sequence). CDR3 size: 13 residues. V gave up 7 bases and J gave up 4 bases, with 12 bases separating them. This CDR3 is CASTLSIPDTQYF. CDR3 nucleotide sequence: TGTGCCAGCACCCTTAGTATCCCAGATACGCAGTATTTT.

The count of this clone is one. The J gene is TRBJ2-5, the V gene TRBV25-1, with 9 bases lining up with TRBD2. CDR3 length equals 15 residues. J was trimmed by 4 bases and V by 3 bases; bases with no gene match: 6. Germline CDR1 and CDR2: MGHDK and SYGVNS. The CDR3 reads CASSDSGLARETQYF. The CDR3 DNA reads as TGTGCCAGCAGTGATTCTGGACTAGCGAGAGAGACCCAGTACTTC.

The V call is TRBV28, the J call TRBJ2-1, with TRBD2 matching over 9 bases. V was clipped by 6 bases and J by 0 bases; unmatched bases: 6. In germline, CDR1 is MDHEN, CDR2 SYDVKM. This CDR3 is 16 amino acids long. CDR3 sequence reads: CASSPPSGASYNEQFF. For the CDR3, the DNA is TGTGCCAGCAGCCCGCCTAGCGGGGCCTCCTACAATGAGCAGTTCTTC.

The V gene is TRBV28, the J gene TRBJ2-7, with D hard to call. Trimming removed 2 bases at V and 9 bases at J, with 11 bases between. This CDR3 is built from 12 residues. Per germline, CDR1 MDHEN and CDR2 SYDVKM. CDR3 residues: CASSLASSGQYF. CDR3 coding DNA: TGTGCCAGCAGTTTAGCCTCATCTGGGCAGTACTTC.

The genes are TRBV10-3 and TRBJ2-3, with D maybe TRBD1 (5 bases). There are 12 residues in the CDR3. Germline lookup yields CDR1 ENHRY and CDR2 SYGVKD. V was cut by 3 bases and J by 6 bases, with 7 bases left in between. The CDR3 DNA follows: TGTGCCATCAGTGAACAGGAGGATACGCAGTATTTT. This sequence encodes CAISEQEDTQYF.

The J gene is TRBJ1-4, the V gene TRBV9; a weak D match, TRBD1 (5 bases). The CDR3 length is 14 residues. V was cut by 4 bases and J by 7 bases, with 14 bases left in between. Germline CDR1 is SGDLS and CDR2 is YYNGEE. CDR3 residues: CASSLGGSFEKLFF. In nucleotides, the CDR3 is TGTGCCAGCAGCCTGGGGGGGTCTTTTGAAAAACTGTTTTTT.

V gene TRBV6-6 combines with J gene TRBJ1-2; 8 bases agree with TRBD1. The CDR3 length is 13 residues. J lost 2 bases, V lost 5 bases, and 1 base had no gene match. CDR1 and CDR2 (germline): MNHNY, SVGAGI (reference sequence). As DNA, the CDR3 is TGTGCCAGCAGTAGACAGGGGAACTATGGCTACACCTTC. Translated, it gives CASSRQGNYGYTF.

V usage is TRBV2 and J usage is TRBJ1-5, with no clear D. This CDR3 comprises 15 residues. Germline V gene lookup returns CDR1 SNHLY and CDR2 FYNNEI. The V end was cut by 1 base, the J end by 5 bases, with 12 bases between. The CDR3 DNA sequence: TGTGCCAGCAGTGAAGAAACGGTGGGATATCAGCCCCAGCATTTT. Residues: CASSEETVGYQPQHF.